The 14 T cell receptor beta chains reported below all come from one sample, sequenced in a study of blood T cell repertoires in COVID-19. Repertoires were generated with immunoSEQ multiplex PCR, while TCRdb's copy carries only in-frame clones and drops some. The sample lists 320,000 or so clones, 88% seen once, with 5% to 6% in the top ten. Sequenced material: PBMCs or T cells enriched from blood (not recorded which). The origin of the receptors is a man aged 25-45 years who had recovered from COVID-19.

The rearrangement joins TRBV5-1 to TRBJ2-5; a possible D gene is TRBD2 (5 bases). V was clipped by 5 bases and J by 3 bases, with 5 bases between them. The CDR3 is 11 amino acids. Germline V gene sequence: CDR1 SGHRS, CDR2 YFSETQ. CDR3 region: CASRGEETQYF. For the CDR3, the DNA is TGCGCCAGCAGGGGAGAAGAGACCCAGTACTTC.

CDR3 sequence (DNA): TGTGCCAGCAGCTTAGATCAACAGGCTGAGCAGTTCTTC. Translation gives CASSLDQQAEQFF. The V call is TRBV11-2, the J call TRBJ2-1, with D perhaps matching TRBD1 (5 bases). The V and J ends lost 0 bases and 9 bases respectively, with 9 bases between them. This CDR3 is built from 13 residues. The V gene's germline CDR1 is SGHAT and CDR2 FQNNGV.

The gene calls are TRBV25-1 and TRBJ1-1; a possible D gene is TRBD1 (6 bases). Germline assignment: CDR1 MGHDK and CDR2 SYGVNS. V lost 1 base, J lost 6 bases, and 9 bases lay in between. The CDR3 is made up of 13 amino acids. In DNA, the CDR3 is TGTGCCAGCAGTGAATCAGGGGTTTCTGAAGCTTTCTTT. Protein: CASSESGVSEAFF.

This clone was seen only once. The rearrangement links TRBV5-4 to TRBJ1-3; D remains unclear. Trimming took 2 bases from V and 4 from J, leaving 4 bases between them. The CDR3 length is 12 residues. Germline V gene data show CDR1 as SGHNT and CDR2 as YYREEE (reference sequence). The CDR3 coding sequence is TGTGCCAGCAGCTTACTGGGAAACACCATATATTTT. Its translation: CASSLLGNTIYF.

The gene calls are TRBV7-2 and TRBJ2-7; D is possibly TRBD2 (5 bases). Trimming cost V 1 base and J 5 bases, with 9 bases left between them. Per germline, CDR1 SGHTA and CDR2 FQGNSA. The CDR3 extends over 13 amino acids. The CDR3 DNA is TGTGCCAGCAGCTTAGTGTCCGGGAACGAGCAGTACTTC. Translating gives CASSLVSGNEQYF.

The gene calls are TRBV7-2 and TRBJ2-1; 8 nucleotides line up with TRBD2. The germline CDR1 and CDR2 sequences are SGHTA and FQGNSA. This CDR3 contains 13 residues. Unmatched junction bases numbered 10, after V lost 8 bases and J lost 10 bases. For the CDR3, the DNA is TGTGCCAGCGGAGGACAGCGCGGGAGGGAGCAGTTCTTC. It is translated as CASGGQRGREQFF.

This clone showed up just once. The chain employs TRBV10-1 and TRBJ1-2; 7 bases are a match to TRBD1. The CDR3 has 14 residues. Trimming removed 4 bases from V and 4 bases from J; junction bases left unmatched: 6. From germline, CDR1 is WNHNN and CDR2 SYGVQD (reference sequence). CDR3 bases: TGCGCCAGCAGTGCGGGGACAGCCAGCTATGGCTACACCTTC. Its protein product is CASSAGTASYGYTF.

The chain carries TRBV18 and TRBJ2-7; TRBD1 matches at 10 bases. In germline, CDR1 is KGHSH, CDR2 LQKENI. Trimming took 5 bases from V and 9 from J; bases not matched to a gene: 10. CDR3 length: 14 amino acids. The CDR3: CASSTGTGVVVQYF. In DNA form, the CDR3 reads TGTGCCAGCTCAACCGGGACAGGGGTTGTTGTGCAGTACTTC. The full variable domain, rest sourced from reference TRBV18 and TRBJ2-7, is NAGVMQNPRHLVRRRGQEARLRCSPMKGHSHVYWYRQLPEEGLKFMVYLQKENIIDESGMPKERFSAEFPKEGPSILRIQQVVRGDSAAYFCASSTGTGVVVQYFGPGTRLTVT.

The chain links TRBV7-3 to TRBJ2-2, with D possibly TRBD1 on 6 matching bases. This CDR3 comprises 14 residues. V was trimmed by 5 bases and J by 7 bases, leaving 14 bases between them. Germline V CDR1 and CDR2: SGHTA, FQGTGA. DNA of the CDR3: TGTGCCAGCAGCCCACAGGGATTCGACGGGGAGCTGTTTTTT. This sequence encodes CASSPQGFDGELFF.

V gene TRBV27 combines with J gene TRBJ2-3; tentatively, D is TRBD2 (6 bases). Per germline, CDR1 MNHEY and CDR2 SMNVEV (reference sequence). The CDR3 contains 15 residues. The V end lost 8 bases, the J end lost 5 bases, and 20 bases lay between the germline ends. For the CDR3, the DNA is TGTGCCAGCGCCCCCGGGGGTTACTTGCGAGATACGCAGTATTTT. Translation: CASAPGGYLRDTQYF.

The chain couples TRBV2 to TRBJ2-5; 9 positions match TRBD1. V shed 6 bases, J shed 3 bases, and the junction held 11 bases outside the gene matches. Germline lookup yields CDR1 SNHLY and CDR2 FYNNEI. This CDR3 is built from 16 residues. CDR3 nucleotide sequence: TGTGCCAGCAGGGATACACAGGGGGCGGGCGAAGAGACCCAGTACTTC. Residues: CASRDTQGAGEETQYF.

The rearrangement links TRBV5-1 to TRBJ1-1; 12 bases line up with TRBD1. The V gene end was trimmed by 4 bases and the J gene end by 5 bases; junction bases not matched to a gene: 3. CDR1 SGHRS and CDR2 YFSETQ come from the germline V gene. CDR3 length: 14 amino acids. CDR3 sequence: CASSGTGGSTEAFF. DNA of the CDR3: TGCGCCAGCAGCGGGACAGGGGGCAGTACTGAAGCTTTCTTT.

The gene calls are TRBV6-5 and TRBJ1-4, with 7 bases fitting TRBD1. V trimming: 2 bases; J trimming: 1 base; junction bases outside the gene matches: 1. CDR1 is MNHEY and CDR2 is SVGAGI in the germline V gene. This CDR3 region has 15 residues. The CDR3 spells CASSYHRGTNEKLFF. The CDR3 DNA is TGTGCCAGCAGTTACCACAGGGGAACTAATGAAAAACTGTTTTTT.

In the case of this clone: Other DNA sequences in the same sample also yield this CDR3. The chain has TRBV5-4 and TRBJ2-5; 11 bases align to TRBD2. V dropped 4 bases and J dropped 4; count of bases not matched to a gene: 3. From germline, CDR1 is SGHNT and CDR2 YYREEE (reference sequence). The CDR3 runs 14 residues. CDR3 sequence (DNA): TGTGCCAGCAGCCCAGGACTAGCGGGAGAGACCCAGTACTTC. Translation gives CASSPGLAGETQYF.